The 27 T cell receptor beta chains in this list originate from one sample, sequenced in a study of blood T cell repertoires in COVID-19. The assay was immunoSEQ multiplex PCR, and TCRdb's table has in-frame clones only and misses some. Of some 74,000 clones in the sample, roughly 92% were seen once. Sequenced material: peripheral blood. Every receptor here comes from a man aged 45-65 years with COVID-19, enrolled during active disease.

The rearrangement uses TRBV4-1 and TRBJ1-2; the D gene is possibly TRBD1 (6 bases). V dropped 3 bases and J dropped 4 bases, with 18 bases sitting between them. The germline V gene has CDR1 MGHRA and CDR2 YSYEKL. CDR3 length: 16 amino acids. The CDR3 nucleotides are TGCGCCAGCAGCCAGGCCGGGGGGGGCCCACTCTATGGCTACACCTTC. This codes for CASSQAGGGPLYGYTF.

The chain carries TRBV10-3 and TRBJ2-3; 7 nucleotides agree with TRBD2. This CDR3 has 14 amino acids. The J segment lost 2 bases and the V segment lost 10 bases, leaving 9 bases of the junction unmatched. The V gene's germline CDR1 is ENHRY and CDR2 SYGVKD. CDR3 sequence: CASSLAATTDTQYF. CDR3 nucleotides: TGTGCCAGCAGCCTAGCGGCCACCACAGATACGCAGTATTTT.

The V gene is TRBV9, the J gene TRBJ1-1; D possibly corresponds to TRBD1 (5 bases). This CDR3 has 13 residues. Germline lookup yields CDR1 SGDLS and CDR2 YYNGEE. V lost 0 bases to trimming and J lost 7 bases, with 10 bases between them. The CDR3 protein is CASSVEGVGEAFF. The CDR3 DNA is TGTGCCAGCAGCGTAGAAGGGGTAGGTGAAGCTTTCTTT.

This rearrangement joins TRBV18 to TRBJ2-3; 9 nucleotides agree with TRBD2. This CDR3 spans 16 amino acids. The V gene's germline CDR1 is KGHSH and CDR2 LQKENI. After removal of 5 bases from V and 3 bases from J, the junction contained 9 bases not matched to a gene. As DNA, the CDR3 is TGTGCCAGCTCAGGACTTAGCGGGAGCGTTACAGATACGCAGTATTTT. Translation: CASSGLSGSVTDTQYF.

The CDR3 region is CASSLSDKTYEQYF. CDR3 in DNA: TGTGCCAGCAGCCTTTCAGACAAGACCTACGAGCAGTACTTC. This chain uses TRBV14 with TRBJ2-7; D is ambiguous. The CDR3 is made up of 14 amino acids. Looked up from germline, CDR1 is SGHDN and CDR2 is FVKESK. V gave up 4 bases and J gave up 2 bases, with 12 bases separating them.

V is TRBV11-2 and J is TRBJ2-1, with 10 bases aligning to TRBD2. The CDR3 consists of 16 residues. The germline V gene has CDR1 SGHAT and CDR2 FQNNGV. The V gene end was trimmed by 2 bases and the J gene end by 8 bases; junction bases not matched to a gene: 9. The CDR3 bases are TGTGCCAGCAGCTTACTAGCGGGAGTTGGTCGAGATGAGCAGTTCTTC. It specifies CASSLLAGVGRDEQFF.

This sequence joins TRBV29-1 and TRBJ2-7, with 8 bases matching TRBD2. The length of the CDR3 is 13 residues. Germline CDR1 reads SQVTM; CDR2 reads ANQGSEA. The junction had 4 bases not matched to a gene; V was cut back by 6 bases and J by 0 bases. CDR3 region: CSVLGLASYEQYF. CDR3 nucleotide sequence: TGCAGCGTGCTCGGACTAGCCTCCTACGAGCAGTACTTC.

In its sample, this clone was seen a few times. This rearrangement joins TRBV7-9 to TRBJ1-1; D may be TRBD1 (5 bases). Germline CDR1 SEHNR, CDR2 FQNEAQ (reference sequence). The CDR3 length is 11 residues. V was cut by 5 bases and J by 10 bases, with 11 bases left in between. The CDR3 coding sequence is TGTGCCAGCAGCCTGGGGGGTACAGCTTTCTTT. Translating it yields CASSLGGTAFF.

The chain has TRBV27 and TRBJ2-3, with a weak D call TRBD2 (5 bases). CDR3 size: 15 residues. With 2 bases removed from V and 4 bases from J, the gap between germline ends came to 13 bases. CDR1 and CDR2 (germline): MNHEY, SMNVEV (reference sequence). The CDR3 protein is CASSLVGGRADTQYF. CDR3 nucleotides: TGTGCCAGCAGTTTAGTAGGAGGTAGGGCAGATACGCAGTATTTT.

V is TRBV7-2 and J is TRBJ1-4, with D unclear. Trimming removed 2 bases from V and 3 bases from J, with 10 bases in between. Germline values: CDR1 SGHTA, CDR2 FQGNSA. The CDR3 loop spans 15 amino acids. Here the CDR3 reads CASSLPYGSNEKLFF. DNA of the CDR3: TGTGCCAGCAGCTTACCATACGGGTCTAATGAAAAACTGTTTTTT.

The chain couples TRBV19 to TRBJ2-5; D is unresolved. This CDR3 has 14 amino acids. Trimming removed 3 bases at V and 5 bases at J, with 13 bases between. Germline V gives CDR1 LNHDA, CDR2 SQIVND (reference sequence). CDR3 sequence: CASSIEGVTETQYF. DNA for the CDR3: TGTGCCAGTAGTATTGAAGGAGTTACGGAGACCCAGTACTTC.

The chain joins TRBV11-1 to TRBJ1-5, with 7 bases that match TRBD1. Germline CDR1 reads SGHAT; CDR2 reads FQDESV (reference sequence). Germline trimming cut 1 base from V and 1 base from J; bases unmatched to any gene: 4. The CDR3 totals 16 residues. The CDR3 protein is CASSLEAGGSNQPQHF. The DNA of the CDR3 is TGTGCCAGCAGCTTAGAGGCAGGGGGGAGCAATCAGCCCCAGCATTTT.

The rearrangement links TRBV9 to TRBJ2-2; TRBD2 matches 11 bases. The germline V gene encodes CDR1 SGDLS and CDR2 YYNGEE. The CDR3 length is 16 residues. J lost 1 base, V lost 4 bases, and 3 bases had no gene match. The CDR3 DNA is TGTGCCAGCAGCCCCGGGACTAGCGGGAACACCGGGGAGCTGTTTTTT. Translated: CASSPGTSGNTGELFF.

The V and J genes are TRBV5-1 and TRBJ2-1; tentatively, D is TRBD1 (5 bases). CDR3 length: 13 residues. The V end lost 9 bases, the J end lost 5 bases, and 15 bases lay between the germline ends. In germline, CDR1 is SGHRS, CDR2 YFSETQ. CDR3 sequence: CATSPGQNNEQFF. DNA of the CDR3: TGCGCCACCTCACCAGGGCAGAACAATGAGCAGTTCTTC.

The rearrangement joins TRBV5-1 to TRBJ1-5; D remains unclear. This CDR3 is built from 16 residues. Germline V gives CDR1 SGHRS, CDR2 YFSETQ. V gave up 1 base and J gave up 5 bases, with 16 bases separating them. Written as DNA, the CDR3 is TGCGCCAGCAGCTTGATATCATCGGTAGATGATCAGCCCCAGCATTTT. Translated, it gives CASSLISSVDDQPQHF.

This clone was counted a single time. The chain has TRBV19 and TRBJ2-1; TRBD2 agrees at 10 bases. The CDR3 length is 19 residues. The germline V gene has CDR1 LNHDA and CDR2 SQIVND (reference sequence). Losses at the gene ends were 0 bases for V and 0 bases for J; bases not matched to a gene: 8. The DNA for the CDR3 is TGTGCCAGTAGTATAGAGGTTCTAGCGGGAGTGGACTCCTACAATGAGCAGTTCTTC. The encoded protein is CASSIEVLAGVDSYNEQFF.

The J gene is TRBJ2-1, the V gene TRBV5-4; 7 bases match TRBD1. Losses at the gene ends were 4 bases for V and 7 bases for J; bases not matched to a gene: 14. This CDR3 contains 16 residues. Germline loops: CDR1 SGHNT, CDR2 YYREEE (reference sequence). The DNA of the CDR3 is TGTGCCAGCAGCCCGGCCGCGACAGGGATAGGTAATGAGCAGTTCTTC. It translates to CASSPAATGIGNEQFF.

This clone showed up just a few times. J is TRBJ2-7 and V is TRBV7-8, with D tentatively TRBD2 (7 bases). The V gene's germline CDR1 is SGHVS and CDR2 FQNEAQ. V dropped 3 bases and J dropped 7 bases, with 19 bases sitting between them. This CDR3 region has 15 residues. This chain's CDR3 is CASSFGVGGQGEQYV. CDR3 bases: TGTGCCAGCAGCTTCGGTGTCGGGGGGCAGGGTGAGCAGTACGTC.

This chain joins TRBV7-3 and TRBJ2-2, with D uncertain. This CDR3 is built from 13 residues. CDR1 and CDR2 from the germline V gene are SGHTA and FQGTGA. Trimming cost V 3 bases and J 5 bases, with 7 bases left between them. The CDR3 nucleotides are TGTGCCAGCAGCTTTGAGAGGACCGGGGAGCTGTTTTTT. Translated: CASSFERTGELFF.

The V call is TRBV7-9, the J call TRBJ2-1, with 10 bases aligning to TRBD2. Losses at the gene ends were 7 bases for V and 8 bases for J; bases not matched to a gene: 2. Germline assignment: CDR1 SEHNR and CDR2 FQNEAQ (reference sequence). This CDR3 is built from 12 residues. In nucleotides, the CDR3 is TGTGCCAGCACGCTAGCGGGAGATGAGCAGTTCTTC. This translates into CASTLAGDEQFF.

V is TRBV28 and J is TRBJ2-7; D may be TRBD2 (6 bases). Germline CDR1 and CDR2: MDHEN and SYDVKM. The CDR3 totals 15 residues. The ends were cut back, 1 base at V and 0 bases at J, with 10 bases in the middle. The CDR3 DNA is TGTGCCAGCAGTTTATCTAGCGTTAGCTCCTACGAGCAGTACTTC. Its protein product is CASSLSSVSSYEQYF.

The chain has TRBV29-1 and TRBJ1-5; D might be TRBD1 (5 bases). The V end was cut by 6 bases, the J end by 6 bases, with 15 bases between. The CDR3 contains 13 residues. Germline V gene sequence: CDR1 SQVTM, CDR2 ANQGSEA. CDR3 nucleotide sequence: TGCAGCGTCGTGGGGGGGGTTGGTCAGCCCCAGCATTTT. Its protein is CSVVGGVGQPQHF.

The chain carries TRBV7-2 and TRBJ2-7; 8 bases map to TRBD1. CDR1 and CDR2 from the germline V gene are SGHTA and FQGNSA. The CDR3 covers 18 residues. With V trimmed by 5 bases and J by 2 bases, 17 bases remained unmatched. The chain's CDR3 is CASSPRTGLVAETYEQYF. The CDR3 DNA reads TGTGCCAGCAGCCCCCGGACAGGGCTGGTAGCGGAAACCTACGAGCAGTACTTC.

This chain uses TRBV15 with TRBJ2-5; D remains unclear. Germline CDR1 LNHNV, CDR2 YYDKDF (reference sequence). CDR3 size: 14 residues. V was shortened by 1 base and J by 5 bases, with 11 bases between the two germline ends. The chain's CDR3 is CATSRGWSRETQYF. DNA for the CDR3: TGTGCCACCAGCAGAGGATGGAGTCGGGAGACCCAGTACTTC.

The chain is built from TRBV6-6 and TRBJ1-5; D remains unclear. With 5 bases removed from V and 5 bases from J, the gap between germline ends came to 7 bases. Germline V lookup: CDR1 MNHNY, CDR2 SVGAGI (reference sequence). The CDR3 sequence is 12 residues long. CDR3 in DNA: TGTGCCAGCAGTATCGGTGATCAGCCCCAGCATTTT. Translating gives CASSIGDQPQHF.

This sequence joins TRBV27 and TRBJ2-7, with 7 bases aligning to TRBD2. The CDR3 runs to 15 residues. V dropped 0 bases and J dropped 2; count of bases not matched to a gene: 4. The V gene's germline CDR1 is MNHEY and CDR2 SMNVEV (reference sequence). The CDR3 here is CASSLSGGGTYEQYF. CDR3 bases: TGTGCCAGCAGTTTATCGGGCGGGGGTACCTACGAGCAGTACTTC.

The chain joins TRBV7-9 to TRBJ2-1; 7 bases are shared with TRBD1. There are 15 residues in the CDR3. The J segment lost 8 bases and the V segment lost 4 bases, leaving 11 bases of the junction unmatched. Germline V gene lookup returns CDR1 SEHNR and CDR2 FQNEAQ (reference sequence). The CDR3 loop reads CASSSDRASTYEQFF. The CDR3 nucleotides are TGTGCCAGCAGCTCAGACAGGGCCAGTACGTATGAGCAGTTCTTC.